Presented here are 9 T cell receptor beta chains from one specimen sequenced in a study of OX40 agonist ivuxolimab in advanced cancers. The protocol was immunoSEQ multiplex PCR, while the TCRdb copy is restricted to in-frame clones and leaves out a portion. The sample shows more than 50,000 clones, around 83% of them seen only once. Sequencing used CD4+ or CD8+ T cells sorted from blood, obtained in a trial of the OX40 agonist ivuxolimab. The receptors shown here come from an adult with an advanced solid tumor such as melanoma, head and neck, liver or kidney cancer.

V and J are TRBV11-2 and TRBJ1-1; 7 bases are shared with TRBD1. The CDR3 runs to 15 residues. The junction had 6 bases not matched to a gene; V was cut back by 1 base and J by 4 bases. Germline V lookup: CDR1 SGHAT, CDR2 FQNNGV. CDR3 in amino acids: CASSLVLQGSTEAFF. In DNA form, the CDR3 reads TGTGCCAGCAGCTTAGTCCTACAGGGGAGCACTGAAGCTTTCTTT. The full variable domain, in which reference TRBV11-2 and TRBJ1-1 provide the parts outside the CDR3, is EAGVAQSPRYKIIEKRQSVAFWCNPISGHATLYWYQQILGQGPKLLIQFQNNGVVDDSQLPKDRFSAERLKGVDSTLKIQPAKLEDSAVYLCASSLVLQGSTEAFFGQGTRLTVV.

The chain recombines TRBV11-2 with TRBJ2-2; TRBD1 might be the D (6 bases). The V and J ends lost 1 base and 5 bases respectively, with 8 bases between them. The CDR3 contains 14 residues. CDR1 is SGHAT, CDR2 FQNNGV, per germline. Here the CDR3 reads CASSLVRGTGELFF. In DNA, the CDR3 is TGTGCCAGCAGCTTAGTCAGGGGAACCGGGGAGCTGTTTTTT.

CDR3 in DNA: TGTGCCAGTAGTATAGCTGGGTTAGGCGGGGAGCTGTTTTTT. This encodes CASSIAGLGGELFF. The chain recombines TRBV19 with TRBJ2-2; D gene uncertain. CDR1 is LNHDA, CDR2 SQIVND, per germline (reference sequence). The CDR3 has 14 residues. Trimming pared 1 base from V and 7 bases from J, leaving 10 bases between. Drawing the rest from reference TRBV19 and TRBJ2-2, the complete variable domain is DGGITQSPKYLFRKEGQNVTLSCEQNLNHDAMYWYRQDPGQGLRLIYYSQIVNDFQKGDIAEGYSVSREKKESFPLTVTSAQKNPTAFYLCASSIAGLGGELFFGEGSRLTVL.

V usage is TRBV9 and J usage is TRBJ2-2; tentatively, D is TRBD2 (5 bases). V shed 1 base and J shed 7 bases, with 8 bases lying between them. The CDR3 extends over 13 amino acids. The V gene's germline CDR1 is SGDLS and CDR2 YYNGEE. CDR3 residues: CASSVLSGGELFF. In nucleotides, the CDR3 is TGTGCCAGCAGCGTACTGAGCGGCGGGGAGCTGTTTTTT. The full variable domain, in which reference TRBV9 and TRBJ2-2 provide the parts outside the CDR3, is DSGVTQTPKHLITATGQRVTLRCSPRSGDLSVYWYQQSLDQGLQFLIQYYNGEERAKGNILERFSAQQFPDLHSELNLSSLELGDSALYFCASSVLSGGELFFGEGSRLTVL.

The chain has TRBV4-1 and TRBJ1-4, with 7 positions matching TRBD1. With 0 bases clipped from V and 7 bases from J, the junction kept 11 bases outside the gene matches. This CDR3 is built from 17 residues. Germline values: CDR1 MGHRA, CDR2 YSYEKL. Here the CDR3 reads CASSQDSKGARGEKLFF. The CDR3 coding sequence is TGCGCCAGCAGCCAAGATAGTAAGGGGGCTCGGGGTGAAAAACTGTTTTTT.

V and J are TRBV9 and TRBJ2-2, with D maybe TRBD1 (5 bases). Germline values: CDR1 SGDLS, CDR2 YYNGEE. The CDR3 is made up of 13 amino acids. V gave up 2 bases and J gave up 6 bases, with 8 bases separating them. CDR3 amino acids: CASSVSQAGELFF. Written as DNA, the CDR3 is TGTGCCAGCAGCGTTTCACAGGCCGGGGAGCTGTTTTTT.

The rearrangement uses TRBV5-6 and TRBJ2-7, with D unresolved. This CDR3 region has 12 residues. CDR1 SGHDT and CDR2 YYEEEE come from the germline V gene. Trimming shortened V by 0 bases and J by 10 bases, and 11 bases separated the two germline ends. The CDR3 region is CASSLEATLQYF. CDR3 coding DNA: TGTGCCAGCAGCTTGGAGGCTACACTTCAGTACTTC.

In its sample, this clone was seen a few times. This chain uses TRBV28 with TRBJ1-2, with D maybe TRBD1 (5 bases). Germline V gene data show CDR1 as MDHEN and CDR2 as SYDVKM. V was trimmed by 10 bases and J by 4 bases, leaving 19 bases between them. The CDR3 extends over 14 amino acids. The CDR3 sequence: CATRVGGGTYGYTF. CDR3 DNA: TGTGCCACCAGGGTGGGTGGAGGGACCTATGGCTACACCTTC.

The chain employs TRBV7-8 and TRBJ2-6; 7 bases fit TRBD2. The CDR3 runs 17 residues. The junction had 7 bases not matched to a gene; V was cut back by 3 bases and J by 2 bases. The germline V gene encodes CDR1 SGHVS and CDR2 FQNEAQ. CDR3 bases: TGTGCCAGCAGCTTCTGGCGGGAGAAGCCTGGGGCCAACGTCCTGACTTTC. Translated: CASSFWREKPGANVLTF.